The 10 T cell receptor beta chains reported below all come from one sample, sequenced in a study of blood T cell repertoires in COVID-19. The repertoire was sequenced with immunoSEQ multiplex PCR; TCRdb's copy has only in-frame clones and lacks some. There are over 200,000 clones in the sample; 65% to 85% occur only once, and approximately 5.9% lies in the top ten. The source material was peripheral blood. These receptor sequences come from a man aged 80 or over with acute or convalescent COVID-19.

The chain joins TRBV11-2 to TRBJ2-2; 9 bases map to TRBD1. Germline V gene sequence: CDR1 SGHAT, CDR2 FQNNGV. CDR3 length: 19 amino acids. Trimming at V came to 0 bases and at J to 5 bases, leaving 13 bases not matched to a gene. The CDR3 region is CASSLEDYRGRGKTGELFF. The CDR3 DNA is TGTGCCAGCAGCTTAGAGGACTACAGGGGGCGTGGAAAAACCGGGGAGCTGTTTTTT. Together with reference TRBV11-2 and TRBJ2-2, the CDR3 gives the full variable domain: EAGVAQSPRYKIIEKRQSVAFWCNPISGHATLYWYQQILGQGPKLLIQFQNNGVVDDSQLPKDRFSAERLKGVDSTLKIQPAKLEDSAVYLCASSLEDYRGRGKTGELFFGEGSRLTVL.

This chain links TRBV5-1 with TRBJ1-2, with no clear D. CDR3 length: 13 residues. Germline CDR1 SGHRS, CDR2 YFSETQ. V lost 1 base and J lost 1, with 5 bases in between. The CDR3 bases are TGCGCCAGCAGCTTGCAGGATAACTATGGCTACACCTTC. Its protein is CASSLQDNYGYTF.

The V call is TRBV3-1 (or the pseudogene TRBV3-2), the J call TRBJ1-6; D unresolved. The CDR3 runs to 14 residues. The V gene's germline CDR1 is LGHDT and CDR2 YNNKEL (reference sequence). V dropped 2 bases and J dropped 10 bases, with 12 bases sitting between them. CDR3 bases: TGTGCCAGCAGCCAATTCGGGGTAGGGTCACCCCTCCACTTT. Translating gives CASSQFGVGSPLHF.

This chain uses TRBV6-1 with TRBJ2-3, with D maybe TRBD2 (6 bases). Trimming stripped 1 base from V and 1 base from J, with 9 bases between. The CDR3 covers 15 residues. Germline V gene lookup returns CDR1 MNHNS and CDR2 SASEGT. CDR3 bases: TGTGCCAGCAGTGAAGGGGACTGGGGCACAGATACGCAGTATTTT. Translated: CASSEGDWGTDTQYF.

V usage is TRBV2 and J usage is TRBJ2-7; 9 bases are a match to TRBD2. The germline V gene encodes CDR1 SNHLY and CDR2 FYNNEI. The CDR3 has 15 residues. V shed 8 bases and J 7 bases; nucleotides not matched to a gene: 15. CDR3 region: CASESHGLASGEQYF. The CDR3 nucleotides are TGTGCCAGCGAAAGCCATGGACTAGCGTCTGGGGAGCAGTACTTC.

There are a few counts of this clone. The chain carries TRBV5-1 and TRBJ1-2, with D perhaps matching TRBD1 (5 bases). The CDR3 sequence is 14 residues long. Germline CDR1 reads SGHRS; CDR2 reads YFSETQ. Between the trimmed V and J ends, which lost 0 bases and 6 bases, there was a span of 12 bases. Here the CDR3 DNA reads TGCGCCAGCAGCTTGGGGGGCGCCAGGGATGGCTACACCTTC. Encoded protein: CASSLGGARDGYTF. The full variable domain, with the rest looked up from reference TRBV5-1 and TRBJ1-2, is KAGVTQTPRYLIKTRGQQVTLSCSPISGHRSVSWYQQTPGQGLQFLFEYFSETQRNKGNFPGRFSGRQFSNSRSEMNVSTLELGDSALYLCASSLGGARDGYTFGSGTRLTVV.

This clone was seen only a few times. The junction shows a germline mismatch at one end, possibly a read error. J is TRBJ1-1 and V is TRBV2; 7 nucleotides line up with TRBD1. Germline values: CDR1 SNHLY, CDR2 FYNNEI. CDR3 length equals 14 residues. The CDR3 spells CASNEQGQNTEAFF. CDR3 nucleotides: TGTGCCAGCAATGAACAGGGGCAGAACACTGAAGCTTTCTTT.

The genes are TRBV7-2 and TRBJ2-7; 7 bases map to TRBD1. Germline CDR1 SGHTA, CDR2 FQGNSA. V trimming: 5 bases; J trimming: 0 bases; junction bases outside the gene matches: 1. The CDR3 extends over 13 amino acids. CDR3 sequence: CASSRGLSYEQYF. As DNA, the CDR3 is TGTGCCAGCAGCAGGGGGCTCTCCTACGAGCAGTACTTC.

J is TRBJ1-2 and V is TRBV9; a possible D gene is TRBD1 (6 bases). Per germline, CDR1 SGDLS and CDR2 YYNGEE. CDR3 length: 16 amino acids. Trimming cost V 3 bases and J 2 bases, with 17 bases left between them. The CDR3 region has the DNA TGTGCCAGCAGCGCCCAGGGACAACGGACCAACTATGGCTACACCTTC. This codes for CASSAQGQRTNYGYTF.

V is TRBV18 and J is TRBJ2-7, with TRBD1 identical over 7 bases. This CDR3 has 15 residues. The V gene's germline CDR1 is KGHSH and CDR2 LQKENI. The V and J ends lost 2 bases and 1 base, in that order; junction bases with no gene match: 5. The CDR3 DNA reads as TGTGCCAGCTCACCAGGACAGGAACGGTCCTACGAGCAGTACTTC. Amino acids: CASSPGQERSYEQYF.